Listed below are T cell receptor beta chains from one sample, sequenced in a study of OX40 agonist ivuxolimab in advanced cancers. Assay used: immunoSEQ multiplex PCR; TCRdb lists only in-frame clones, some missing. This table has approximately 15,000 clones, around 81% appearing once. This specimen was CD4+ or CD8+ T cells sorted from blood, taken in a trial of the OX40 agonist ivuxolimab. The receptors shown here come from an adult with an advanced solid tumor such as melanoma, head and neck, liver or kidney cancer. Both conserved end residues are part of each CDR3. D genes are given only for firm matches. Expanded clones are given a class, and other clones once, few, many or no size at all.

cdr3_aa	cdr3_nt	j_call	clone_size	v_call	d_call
CASSRENYGYTF	TGTGCCAGCAGTCGGGAGAACTATGGCTACACCTTC	TRBJ1-2	.	TRBV6-6	.
CASSLSPGLAGYEQYF	TGTGCCAGCAGTTTATCACCGGGACTAGCGGGCTACGAGCAGTACTTC	TRBJ2-7	.	TRBV27	TRBD2
CASSSVPGMWSNEKLFF	TGTGCCAGCAGCTCCGTCCCCGGAATGTGGAGTAATGAAAAACTGTTTTTT	TRBJ1-4	few	TRBV7-9	.
CASSYWEQGGETQYF	TGTGCCAGCAGCTACTGGGAGCAGGGGGGAGAGACCCAGTACTTC	TRBJ2-5	.	TRBV11-2	.
CASSNPRPEITDTQYF	TGTGCCAGCAGTAACCCTCGACCAGAAATCACAGATACGCAGTATTTT	TRBJ2-3	.	TRBV28	.
CASIIRENTGELFF	TGTGCCAGCATAATCCGGGAGAACACCGGGGAGCTGTTTTTT	TRBJ2-2	.	TRBV7-8	.
CASSQLLAGDEQFF	TGTGCCAGCAGCCAATTACTAGCGGGAGACGAGCAGTTCTTC	TRBJ2-1	.	TRBV4-2	TRBD2
CASSLVSTGTLYGYTF	TGTGCCAGCAGCTTAGTCTCGACAGGGACGCTCTATGGCTACACCTTC	TRBJ1-2	.	TRBV7-9	TRBD1
CASSPLGGSEETQYF	TGTGCCAGCAGTCCCCTGGGTGGCAGTGAGGAGACCCAGTACTTC	TRBJ2-5	few	TRBV27	.
CASSLGQTGSNQPQHF	TGTGCCAGCAGCTTGGGACAGACTGGAAGCAATCAGCCCCAGCATTTT	TRBJ1-5	.	TRBV5-8	.
CASSDRDNNEQFF	TGTGCCAGCAGTGACCGGGACAACAATGAGCAGTTCTTC	TRBJ2-1	few	TRBV6-4	.
CASASGGEDTQYF	TGTGCCAGCGCTAGCGGGGGTGAAGATACGCAGTATTTT	TRBJ2-3	.	TRBV6-5	TRBD2
CASSQVRGLNEQFF	TGTGCCAGCAGCCAGGTCCGGGGGCTCAATGAGCAGTTCTTC	TRBJ2-1	.	TRBV14	.
CASSVVNGKQFF	TGTGCCAGCAGCGTAGTGAACGGGAAGCAGTTCTTC	TRBJ2-1	.	TRBV9	.
CASSLDGSGNTIYF	TGTGCCAGCAGCTTGGACGGCTCTGGAAACACCATATATTTT	TRBJ1-3	.	TRBV11-3	.
CAFRGYGYTF	TGTGCCTTCAGGGGCTATGGCTACACCTTC	TRBJ1-2	.	TRBV30	.
CASSLSTGLTDTQYF	TGTGCCAGCAGTTTAAGTACGGGACTCACAGATACGCAGTATTTT	TRBJ2-3	.	TRBV27	.